The clone carrying this TCR beta chain was picked up one time. The antigen is not known. The source of the sample is a study of T cell responses to AZD1222 COVID-19 vaccine. The study's findings and limits: Reports say nearly half of spike-specific TCRs go after unmutated variant regions.

Repertoires were generated with immunoSEQ multiplex PCR, while TCRdb's copy carries only in-frame clones and drops some. The table records over 70,000 clones, roughly 88% of them present only once. This clonotype was sampled from an adult in good health. The sequences come from peripheral blood, collected on day 0 of MenACWY control vaccination.

This CDR3 reads CASSQRQRGSGTDTQYF. In nucleotides, the CDR3 is TGTGCCAGCAGCCAAAGACAGAGGGGGTCGGGCACAGATACGCAGTATTTT. The J gene is TRBJ2-3, the V gene TRBV3-1 (or the pseudogene TRBV3-2), with D perhaps TRBD1 (6 bases). Per germline, CDR1 LGHDT and CDR2 YNNKEL (reference sequence). CDR3 size: 17 residues. V shed 2 bases and J shed 1 base, with 16 bases lying between them.